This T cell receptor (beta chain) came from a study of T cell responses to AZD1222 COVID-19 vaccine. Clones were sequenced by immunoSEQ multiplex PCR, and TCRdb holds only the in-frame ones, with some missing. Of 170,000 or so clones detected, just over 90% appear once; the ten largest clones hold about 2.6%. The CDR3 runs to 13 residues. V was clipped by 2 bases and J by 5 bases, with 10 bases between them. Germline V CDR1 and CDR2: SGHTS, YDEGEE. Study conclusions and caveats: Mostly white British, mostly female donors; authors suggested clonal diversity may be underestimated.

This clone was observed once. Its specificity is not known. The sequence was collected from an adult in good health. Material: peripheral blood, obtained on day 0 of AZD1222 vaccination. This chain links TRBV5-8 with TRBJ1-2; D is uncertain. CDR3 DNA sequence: TGTGCCAGCAGCTTAAGGTCACTTTATGGCTACACCTTC. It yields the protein CASSLRSLYGYTF.